This section outlines one T cell receptor (beta chain) sequence together with its context. Compared with germline, one end of the junction differs, possibly owing to a read error. Primers included in the PCR were 60 Vbeta and 13 Jbeta primers. Libraries were prepared by immunoSEQ multiplex PCR; TCRdb keeps only in-frame clonotypes and omits some of them. The data show just over 60,000 clones, and the top ten clones hold around 5%. These data are taken from a study of cytomegalovirus exposure and HLA in healthy donors. Germline values: CDR1 SGDLS, CDR2 YYNGEE. The CDR3 consists of 12 residues. The sequenced sample was PBMCs. The TCR was taken from a man aged 25-40 years in good health and CMV-seropositive. The genes are TRBV9 and TRBJ1-1; 7 nucleotides match TRBD1. CDR3 amino acids: CASSDRTGEDFF. CDR3 DNA sequence: TGTGCCAGCAGCGACAGGACAGGAGAAGATTTCTTT. The full variable domain, rest sourced from reference TRBV9 and TRBJ1-1, is DSGVTQTPKHLITATGQRVTLRCSPRSGDLSVYWYQQSLDQGLQFLIQYYNGEERAKGNILERFSAQQFPDLHSELNLSSLELGDSALYFCASSDRTGEDFFGQGTRLTVV.